One sample yielded the 22 T cell receptor beta chains listed below, sequenced in a study of OX40 agonist ivuxolimab in advanced cancers. Assay used: immunoSEQ multiplex PCR; TCRdb lists only in-frame clones, some missing. Of about 61,000 clones in the sample, under 85% are singletons; the top ten hold 3% to 4%. This material consisted of CD4+ or CD8+ T cells sorted from blood, taken in a trial of the OX40 agonist ivuxolimab. The receptors originated from an adult with an advanced solid tumor such as melanoma, head and neck, liver or kidney cancer.

This chain joins TRBV30 and TRBJ2-3; D call uncertain. V was cut by 2 bases and J by 4 bases, with 7 bases left in between. Germline values: CDR1 GTSNPN, CDR2 SVGIG (reference sequence). The CDR3 runs to 12 residues. CDR3: CAWSITADTQYF. DNA of the CDR3: TGTGCCTGGAGTATCACGGCAGATACGCAGTATTTT.

V usage is TRBV15 and J usage is TRBJ1-2; TRBD1 matches at 12 bases. Trimming at V came to 0 bases and at J to 3 bases, leaving 8 bases not matched to a gene. CDR3 size: 18 residues. The germline V gene has CDR1 LNHNV and CDR2 YYDKDF (reference sequence). Here the CDR3 reads CATSRDHGGQGAYYGYTF. CDR3 bases: TGTGCCACCAGCAGAGATCACGGGGGACAGGGGGCCTACTATGGCTACACCTTC.

The chain combines TRBV5-1 with TRBJ2-1; TRBD1 matches 7 bases. CDR3 length: 15 amino acids. Per the germline V gene, CDR1 is SGHRS and CDR2 is YFSETQ. The trim removed 2 bases at V and 2 bases at J, leaving 4 bases unmatched. The CDR3 is CASSFTGTAYNEQFF. CDR3 bases: TGCGCCAGCAGCTTTACCGGGACAGCCTACAATGAGCAGTTCTTC. The full variable domain, rest sourced from reference TRBV5-1 and TRBJ2-1, is KAGVTQTPRYLIKTRGQQVTLSCSPISGHRSVSWYQQTPGQGLQFLFEYFSETQRNKGNFPGRFSGRQFSNSRSEMNVSTLELGDSALYLCASSFTGTAYNEQFFGPGTRLTVL.

The chain is built from TRBV5-1 and TRBJ2-2, with TRBD2 identical over 8 bases. The junction had 3 bases not matched to a gene; V was cut back by 4 bases and J by 1 base. In germline, CDR1 is SGHRS, CDR2 YFSETQ. CDR3 size: 15 residues. CDR3 amino acids: CASSRAGVNTGELFF. CDR3 bases: TGCGCCAGCAGCCGAGCGGGGGTGAACACCGGGGAGCTGTTTTTT.

The count of this clone is one. The rearrangement joins TRBV10-3 to TRBJ1-6; 9 bases match TRBD1. Per germline, CDR1 ENHRY and CDR2 SYGVKD. Unmatched junction bases numbered 15, after V lost 6 bases and J lost 9 bases. The CDR3 contains 17 residues. The CDR3 region is CAISHTRTGASRSPLHF. In nucleotides, the CDR3 is TGTGCCATCAGCCATACCAGGACAGGGGCTTCTCGTTCACCCCTCCACTTT.

The V gene is TRBV7-2, the J gene TRBJ1-1; no firm D call. There are 14 residues in the CDR3. V was shortened by 2 bases and J by 6 bases, with 13 bases between the two germline ends. Germline loops: CDR1 SGHTA, CDR2 FQGNSA. The CDR3 region is CASSLIGFPPEAFF. CDR3 nucleotides: TGTGCCAGCAGCTTAATAGGGTTTCCCCCTGAAGCTTTCTTT.

The J gene is TRBJ2-7, the V gene TRBV28, with TRBD1 matching 8 bases. J gave up 6 bases and V 6 bases, and 10 bases lay outside the gene matches. The germline CDR1 and CDR2 sequences are MDHEN and SYDVKM. This CDR3 is 14 amino acids long. The CDR3 sequence is CASSSPDRVREQYF. CDR3 sequence (DNA): TGTGCCAGCAGCTCACCGGACAGGGTGCGCGAGCAGTACTTC.

This clone appeared a single time. The V and J genes are TRBV15 and TRBJ2-2; TRBD2 is a possible D gene (6 bases). Trimming removed 6 bases at V and 1 base at J, with 12 bases between. The CDR3 has 15 residues. Germline lookup yields CDR1 LNHNV and CDR2 YYDKDF (reference sequence). The CDR3 loop reads CATSPDYLNTGELFF. The CDR3 DNA follows: TGTGCCACCAGTCCGGACTACCTGAACACCGGGGAGCTGTTTTTT.

This clone has only one observation. The chain links TRBV27 to TRBJ2-1; TRBD2 matches 8 bases. The germline CDR1 and CDR2 sequences are MNHEY and SMNVEV (reference sequence). The CDR3 runs to 17 residues. V lost 3 bases to trimming and J lost 0 bases; unmatched junction nucleotides: 7. CDR3 sequence reads: CASSFGFAGGSYNEQFF. In DNA form, the CDR3 reads TGTGCCAGCAGTTTTGGTTTTGCGGGGGGCTCCTACAATGAGCAGTTCTTC.

The rearrangement links TRBV10-3 to TRBJ1-2; D is possibly TRBD1 (6 bases). The CDR3 runs 13 residues. Deletions cut 6 bases from V and 2 bases from J, with 10 bases between. Germline values: CDR1 ENHRY, CDR2 SYGVKD. The CDR3 nucleotides read TGTGCCATCAGCCCCGGACAGAACTATGGCTACACCTTC. Its translation: CAISPGQNYGYTF.

The rearrangement joins TRBV30 to TRBJ1-6; D gene unclear. The CDR3 length is 12 residues. V was shortened by 4 bases and J by 5 bases, with 6 bases between the two germline ends. The germline V gene encodes CDR1 GTSNPN and CDR2 SVGIG (reference sequence). In DNA, the CDR3 is TGTGCCTGGATCTTAAATAATTCACCCCTCCACTTT. Translated: CAWILNNSPLHF.

The genes are TRBV28 and TRBJ2-7; TRBD1 agrees at 9 bases. V lost 5 bases to trimming and J lost 6 bases; unmatched junction nucleotides: 11. Looked up from germline, CDR1 is MDHEN and CDR2 is SYDVKM. The CDR3 consists of 15 residues. CDR3 protein: CASSLPGQGGGEQYF. In nucleotides, the CDR3 is TGTGCCAGCAGTCTACCGGGACAGGGAGGTGGCGAGCAGTACTTC.

This chain links TRBV4-2 with TRBJ1-2, with D possibly TRBD1 on 5 matching bases. CDR3 size: 15 residues. Trimming took off 7 bases at V and 1 base at J, with 16 bases between the two ends. The germline gives CDR1 LGHNA, CDR2 YNFKEQ. The CDR3 DNA sequence: TGTGCCAGCACCCTACTCGCGGGGGTTAACTATGGCTACACCTTC. Its translation is CASTLLAGVNYGYTF.

The V gene is TRBV5-1, the J gene TRBJ1-1; D not resolved. V was shortened by 0 bases and J by 3 bases, with 6 bases between the two germline ends. There are 13 residues in the CDR3. Germline CDR1 and CDR2: SGHRS and YFSETQ. CDR3 loop: CASSLAFDTEAFF. The CDR3, as DNA: TGCGCCAGCAGCTTGGCTTTTGACACTGAAGCTTTCTTT.

The rearrangement uses TRBV5-4 and TRBJ1-2, with D possibly matching TRBD1 (6 bases). Trimming stripped 10 bases from V and 5 bases from J, with 18 bases between. CDR3 length: 13 amino acids. Germline V gene sequence: CDR1 SGHNT, CDR2 YYREEE (reference sequence). CDR3 DNA sequence: TGTGCCTTCAGCGGGGGCTTTGGGTATGGCTACACCTTC. Protein product: CAFSGGFGYGYTF.

A few counts support this clone. The V call is TRBV10-2, the J call TRBJ2-1; TRBD2 aligns across 14 bases. The CDR3 runs 17 residues. Losses at the gene ends were 2 bases for V and 10 bases for J; bases not matched to a gene: 10. Germline V gene sequence: CDR1 WSHSY, CDR2 SAAADI. CDR3 loop: CASSEPGTSGGRGEQFF. CDR3 in DNA: TGCGCCAGCAGTGAGCCTGGGACTAGCGGGGGCCGAGGGGAGCAGTTCTTC.

This chain connects TRBV7-3 to TRBJ2-3, with 12 nucleotides matching TRBD2. V was clipped by 1 base and J by 4 bases; unmatched bases: 3. Germline CDR1 reads SGHTA; CDR2 reads FQGTGA. The CDR3 sequence is 16 residues long. CDR3 nucleotide sequence: TGTGCCAGCAGCTTAAGGCTAGCGGGGGGGCCAGATACGCAGTATTTT. This encodes CASSLRLAGGPDTQYF.

This chain links TRBV7-8 with TRBJ1-2; D perhaps matches TRBD1 (6 bases). Germline assignment: CDR1 SGHVS and CDR2 FQNEAQ. There are 15 residues in the CDR3. V dropped 5 bases and J dropped 2 bases, with 15 bases sitting between them. In nucleotides, the CDR3 is TGTGCCAGCAGCCCATACAGGGCACCCAACTATGGCTACACCTTC. Its protein is CASSPYRAPNYGYTF.

The chain couples TRBV11-2 to TRBJ2-5; D is uncertain. Germline V lookup: CDR1 SGHAT, CDR2 FQNNGV. This CDR3 is 13 amino acids long. V was cut by 6 bases and J by 5 bases, with 13 bases left in between. The CDR3 sequence is CASRPPVYETQYF. The CDR3 DNA follows: TGTGCCAGCAGACCCCCAGTTTACGAGACCCAGTACTTC.

The chain is built from TRBV9 and TRBJ1-3, with no clear D. V shed 1 base and J shed 0 bases, with 8 bases lying between them. Germline assignment: CDR1 SGDLS and CDR2 YYNGEE. This CDR3 has 15 amino acids. DNA for the CDR3: TGTGCCAGCAGCGTAAGTGTAGTCTCTGGAAACACCATATATTTT. It codes for CASSVSVVSGNTIYF.

The chain is built from TRBV28 and TRBJ1-1; D is perhaps TRBD1 (6 bases). This CDR3 contains 14 residues. Germline CDR1 reads MDHEN; CDR2 reads SYDVKM. V was cut by 8 bases and J by 2 bases, with 15 bases left in between. The CDR3 nucleotides read TGTGCCAGCGTGCCGGGACAACTAAACACTGAAGCTTTCTTT. Translating it yields CASVPGQLNTEAFF.

The J gene is TRBJ2-7, the V gene TRBV29-1; D is undetermined. The CDR3 runs 13 residues. Deletions cut 5 bases from V and 2 bases from J, with 13 bases between. Looked up from germline, CDR1 is SQVTM and CDR2 is ANQGSEA. The CDR3 is CSVSRQDAYEQYF. The CDR3, as DNA: TGCAGCGTTAGCCGGCAGGATGCCTACGAGCAGTACTTC.